Included here is one TCR beta chain sequence, with context. Per the original methods: Amplification from reference gene primers served as the basis for estimated nucleated cell counts. Profiled with immunoSEQ multiplex PCR; TCRdb holds only in-frame clones, not every one. V and J calls and clone size are copied from that table; D and trimming were computed from the DNA. The data contain around 54,000 clones, around 90% of them singletons. The entry originates in a study of blood T cell repertoires in COVID-19. This sequence was found in a human donor in a cohort sampled during active COVID-19. The sequenced material came from peripheral blood.

CDR3 sequence reads: CASSGWAGEISYEQYF. As DNA, the CDR3 is TGTGCCAGCAGTGGATGGGCGGGAGAGATCTCCTACGAGCAGTACTTC. The J gene is TRBJ2-7, the V gene TRBV6-1; TRBD2 aligns across 7 bases. Per the germline V gene, CDR1 is MNHNS and CDR2 is SASEGT. The CDR3 has 16 amino acids. The ends lost 4 bases at V and 0 bases at J; junction bases unmatched: 9.